This T cell receptor (beta chain) appears in the sequencing data of a study of T cell repertoires in cytomegalovirus infection. Study in general: Indications came from public TCR beta signatures; they pointed to CMV infection and to a matching HLA type.

Findings of the study overall: Using cumulative public TCR beta family frequency, the authors identified those who carried CMV together with the relevant HLA.

Using its own MiXCR run on the reads, TCRdb lists one record per CDR3 protein. Of 740,000 or so distinct CDR3 sequences listed, under 40% are singletons. Concerning this clonotype: No antigen is known for it.

CDR3 length: 14 residues. V lost 3 bases, J lost 7 bases, and 2 bases stayed unmatched. Germline values: CDR1 SGHRS, CDR2 YFSETQ. The chain has TRBV5-1 and TRBJ2-4; 12 bases are shared with TRBD1. The clonotype comes from a human donor in good health (CMV status not recorded). Some clones in this sample may be carry-over from other donors' samples. Source material: PBMCs. The CDR3 region is CASSWGQGANIQYF. The CDR3 DNA reads as TGCGCCAGCAGCTGGGGACAGGGGGCCAACATTCAGTACTTC.